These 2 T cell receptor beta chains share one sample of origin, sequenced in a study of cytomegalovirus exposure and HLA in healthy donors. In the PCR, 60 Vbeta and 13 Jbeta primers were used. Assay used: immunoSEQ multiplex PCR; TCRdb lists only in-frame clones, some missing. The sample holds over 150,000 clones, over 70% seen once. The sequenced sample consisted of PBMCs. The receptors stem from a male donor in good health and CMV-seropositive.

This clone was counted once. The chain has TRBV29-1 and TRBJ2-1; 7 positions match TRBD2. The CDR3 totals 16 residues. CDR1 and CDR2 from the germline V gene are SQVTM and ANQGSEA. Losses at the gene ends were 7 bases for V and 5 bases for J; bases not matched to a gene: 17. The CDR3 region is CSALPRVTSAHNEQFF. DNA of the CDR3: TGCAGCGCCCTCCCGAGGGTAACTAGCGCTCACAATGAGCAGTTCTTC.

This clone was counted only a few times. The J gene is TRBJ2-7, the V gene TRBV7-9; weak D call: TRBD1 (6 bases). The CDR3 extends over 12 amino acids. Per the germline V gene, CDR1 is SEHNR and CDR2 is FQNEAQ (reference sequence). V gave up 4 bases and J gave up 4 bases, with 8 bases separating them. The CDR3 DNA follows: TGTGCCAGCAGCTCGCAGGGGTACGAGCAGTACTTC. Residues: CASSSQGYEQYF.